This TCR beta chain was observed in a study of shared clonotypes between healthy human individuals. The V gene lost 5 bases and the J gene lost 2 bases, with 13 bases spanning the gap. Germline V gene data show CDR1 as SGHRS and CDR2 as YFSETQ. CDR3 size: 14 residues. Study findings and constraints: An anticipated effect of sequencing depth on clonotype sharing among donors was recognized.

Clones were read by immunoSEQ multiplex PCR, and TCRdb kept only the in-frame ones, dropping some. Of approximately 620,000 clones in the sample, 97% are singletons; the top ten hold 0.045% to 0.06%. Regarding this clone: No antigen is known for it.

This sequence joins TRBV5-1 and TRBJ1-1, with D perhaps TRBD1 (5 bases). Specimen: naive CD4+ T cells sorted from blood. Documented subset: CD45RA+ positively selected. This sequence was found in a woman aged 30 to 39 in good health. Here the CDR3 DNA reads TGCGCCAGCAGGGGGGACGGAACCAACACTGAAGCTTTCTTT. Its translation is CASRGDGTNTEAFF.